This record covers a single T cell receptor (beta chain). Its cognate antigen is unknown. Not a single patient had been given any form of treatment at any point before undergoing thyroid surgery. How the authors handled the data: The study built a papillary thyroid cancer distant-metastasis classifier from CDR3 differences across clinicopathological groups. TCRdb re-called the PCR reads via MiXCR. V and J calls and clone size were set by TCRdb, not the authors. The sample holds 11,000 to 15,000 clones, around 30% seen once. The germline gives CDR1 DFQATT, CDR2 SNEGSKA (reference sequence). The V gene lost 0 bases and the J gene lost 2 bases, with 10 bases spanning the gap. The CDR3 is 14 residues long. This record comes from a study of metastatic and nonmetastatic thyroid tumors. Study summary: Samples came from malignant and benign thyroid patients, and repertoires were compared across blood and tumor or nodule tissue. Study findings and constraints: A significant increase in TCR beta diversity was reportedly seen in malignant thyroid tumors relative to benign nodules, in blood and tumor.

The TCR originated in a female donor with papillary thyroid cancer or a benign thyroid nodule (not recorded which). Some clones in this sample may be carry-over from other donors' samples. The sample comprised tumor tissue. This chain uses TRBV20-1 with TRBJ2-5; perhaps TRBD1 as D (5 bases). DNA of the CDR3: TGCAGTGCTAGAGAGCAGGGAATACAAGAGACCCAGTACTTC. Protein: CSAREQGIQETQYF.